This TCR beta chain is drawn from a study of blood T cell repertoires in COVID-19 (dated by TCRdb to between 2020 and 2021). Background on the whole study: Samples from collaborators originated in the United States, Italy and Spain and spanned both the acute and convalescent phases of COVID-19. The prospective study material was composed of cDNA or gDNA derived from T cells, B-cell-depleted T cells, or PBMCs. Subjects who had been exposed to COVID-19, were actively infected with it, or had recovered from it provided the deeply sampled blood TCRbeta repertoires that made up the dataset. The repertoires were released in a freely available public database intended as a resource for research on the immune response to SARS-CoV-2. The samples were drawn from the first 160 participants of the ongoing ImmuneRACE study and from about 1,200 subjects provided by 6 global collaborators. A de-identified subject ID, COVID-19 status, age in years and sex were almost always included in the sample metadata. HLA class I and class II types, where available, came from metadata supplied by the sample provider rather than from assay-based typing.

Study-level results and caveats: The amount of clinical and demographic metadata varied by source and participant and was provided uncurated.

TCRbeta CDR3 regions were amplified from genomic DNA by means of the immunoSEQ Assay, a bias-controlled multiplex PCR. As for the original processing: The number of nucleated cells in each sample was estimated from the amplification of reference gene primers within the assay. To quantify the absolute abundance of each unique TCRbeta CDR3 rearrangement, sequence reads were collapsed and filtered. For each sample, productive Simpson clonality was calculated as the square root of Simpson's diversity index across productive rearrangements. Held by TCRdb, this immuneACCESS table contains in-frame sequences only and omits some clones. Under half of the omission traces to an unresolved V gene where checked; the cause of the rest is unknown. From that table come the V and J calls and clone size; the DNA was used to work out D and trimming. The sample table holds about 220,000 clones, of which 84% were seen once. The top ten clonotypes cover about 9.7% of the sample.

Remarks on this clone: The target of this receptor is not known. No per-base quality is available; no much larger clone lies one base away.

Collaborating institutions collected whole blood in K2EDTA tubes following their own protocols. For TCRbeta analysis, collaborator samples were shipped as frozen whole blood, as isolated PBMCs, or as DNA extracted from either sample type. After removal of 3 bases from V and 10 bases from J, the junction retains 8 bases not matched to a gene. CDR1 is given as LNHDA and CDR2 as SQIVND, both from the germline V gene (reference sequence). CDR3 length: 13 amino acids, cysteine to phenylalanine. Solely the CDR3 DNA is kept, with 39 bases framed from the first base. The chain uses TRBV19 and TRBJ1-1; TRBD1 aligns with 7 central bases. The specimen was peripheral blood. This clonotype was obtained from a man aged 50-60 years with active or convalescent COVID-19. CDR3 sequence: CASSIVQGGVAFF. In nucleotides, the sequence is TGTGCCAGTAGTATCGTGCAGGGGGGAGTAGCTTTCTTT.